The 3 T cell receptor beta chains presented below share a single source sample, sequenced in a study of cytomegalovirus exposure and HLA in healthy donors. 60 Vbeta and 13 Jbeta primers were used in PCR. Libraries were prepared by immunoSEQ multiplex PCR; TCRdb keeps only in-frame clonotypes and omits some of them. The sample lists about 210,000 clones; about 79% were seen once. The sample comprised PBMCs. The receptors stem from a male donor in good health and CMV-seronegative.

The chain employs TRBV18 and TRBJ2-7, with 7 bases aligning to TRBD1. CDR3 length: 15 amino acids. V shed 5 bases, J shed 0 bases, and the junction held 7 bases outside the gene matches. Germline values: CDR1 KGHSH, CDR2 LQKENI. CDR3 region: CASSKGQESSYEQYF. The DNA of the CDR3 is TGTGCCAGCTCAAAAGGACAGGAGAGCTCCTACGAGCAGTACTTC.

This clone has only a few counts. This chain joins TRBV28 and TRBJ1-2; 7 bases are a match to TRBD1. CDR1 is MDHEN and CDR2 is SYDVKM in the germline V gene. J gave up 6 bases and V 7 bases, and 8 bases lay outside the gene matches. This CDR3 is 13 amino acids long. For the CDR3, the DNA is TGTGCCAGCAACCAACAGGGGTGGAATGGCTACACCTTC. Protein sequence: CASNQQGWNGYTF.

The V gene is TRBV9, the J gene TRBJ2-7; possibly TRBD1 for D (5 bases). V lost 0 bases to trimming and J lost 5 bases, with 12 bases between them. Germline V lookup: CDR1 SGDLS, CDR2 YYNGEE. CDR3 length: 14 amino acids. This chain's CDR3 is CASSVGAGNHEQYF. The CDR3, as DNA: TGTGCCAGCAGCGTAGGCGCAGGGAACCACGAGCAGTACTTC.